This entry lists 30 T cell receptor beta chains sequenced from one sample in a study of T cell responses to AZD1222 COVID-19 vaccine. The method was immunoSEQ multiplex PCR; TCRdb's version includes in-frame clones alone and lacks a portion of them. The sample holds 200,000 or so clones, almost 95% seen once. Sample: peripheral blood, taken on day 0 of AZD1222 vaccination. All receptors derive from an adult in good health.

This rearrangement joins TRBV5-6 to TRBJ1-3; D is ambiguous. The length of the CDR3 is 17 residues. CDR1 is SGHDT, CDR2 YYEEEE, per germline. V lost 2 bases to trimming and J lost 4 bases, with 19 bases between them. CDR3 nucleotides: TGTGCCAGCAGCTTAGCTTATCTCTCGGCGGAAGGAAACACCATATATTTT. This gives the protein CASSLAYLSAEGNTIYF. Looking up the rest from reference TRBV5-6 and TRBJ1-3 gives the full variable domain: DAGVTQSPTHLIKTRGQQVTLRCSPKSGHDTVSWYQQALGQGPQFIFQYYEEEERQRGNFPDRFSGHQFPNYSSELNVNALLLGDSALYLCASSLAYLSAEGNTIYFGEGSWLTVV.

This rearrangement joins TRBV25-1 to TRBJ2-3, with D possibly TRBD2 on 5 matching bases. Germline-derived CDR1 and CDR2 are MGHDK and SYGVNS. Deletions cut 3 bases from V and 6 bases from J, with 13 bases between. CDR3 length: 14 amino acids. CDR3 in DNA: TGTGCCAGCAGTGATCGAAGCGGTGGGGATACGCAGTATTTT. Translating gives CASSDRSGGDTQYF.

This rearrangement joins TRBV3-1 (or the pseudogene TRBV3-2) to TRBJ1-1; D uncertain. V gave up 3 bases and J gave up 1 base, with 9 bases separating them. The V gene's germline CDR1 is LGHDT and CDR2 YNNKEL (reference sequence). This CDR3 contains 14 residues. The CDR3 nucleotides read TGTGCCAGCAGCCAGGGGATCGGGAACACTGAAGCTTTCTTT. Translated, it gives CASSQGIGNTEAFF.

This chain uses TRBV9 with TRBJ1-6, with a tentative D call TRBD1 (6 bases). The V gene's germline CDR1 is SGDLS and CDR2 YYNGEE. Trimming removed 4 bases from V and 7 bases from J, with 12 bases in between. This CDR3 is built from 14 residues. CDR3 protein: CASSLRQENSPLHF. The DNA for the CDR3 is TGTGCCAGCAGCTTACGACAGGAGAATTCACCCCTCCACTTT.

This clone was counted ten times or more. This chain uses TRBV28 with TRBJ1-5, with TRBD1 matching over 7 bases. The CDR3 is made up of 14 amino acids. The junction had 8 bases not matched to a gene; V was cut back by 8 bases and J by 4 bases. Germline V gene sequence: CDR1 MDHEN, CDR2 SYDVKM. This CDR3 reads CASRRQGQNQPQHF. The CDR3 DNA reads as TGTGCCAGCCGCAGACAGGGTCAAAATCAGCCCCAGCATTTT.

With respect to this clone: Other DNA sequences in the same sample also yield this CDR3. The CDR3 nucleotides read TGTGCCAGCAGTTTACGACTTCACAATGAGCAGTTCTTC. Its protein product is CASSLRLHNEQFF. The V gene is TRBV27, the J gene TRBJ2-1; D not certain. The CDR3 totals 13 residues. Looked up from germline, CDR1 is MNHEY and CDR2 is SMNVEV (reference sequence). V gave up 2 bases and J gave up 5 bases, with 7 bases separating them.

This clone showed up just once. This chain joins TRBV6-5 and TRBJ1-1; no clear D. Trimming shortened V by 4 bases and J by 7 bases, and 13 bases separated the two germline ends. Germline values: CDR1 MNHEY, CDR2 SVGAGI. This CDR3 contains 13 residues. The CDR3 loop is CASSSPGRDEAFF. CDR3 bases: TGTGCCAGCAGTTCCCCGGGGAGGGATGAAGCTTTCTTT.

V and J are TRBV24-1 and TRBJ1-1; D possibly corresponds to TRBD1 (6 bases). Germline lookup yields CDR1 KGHDR and CDR2 SFDVKD. V was clipped by 5 bases and J by 0 bases, with 9 bases between them. The length of the CDR3 is 14 residues. The DNA of the CDR3 is TGTGCCACCAGTGTGGGGGCCCTGAACACTGAAGCTTTCTTT. Translating it yields CATSVGALNTEAFF.

The chain is built from TRBV20-1 and TRBJ1-6; D not resolved. CDR3 length equals 11 residues. Between the trimmed V and J ends, which lost 0 bases and 14 bases, there was a span of 8 bases. Germline CDR1 is DFQATT and CDR2 is SNEGSKA (reference sequence). The CDR3 sequence is CSARDTATLHF. CDR3 coding DNA: TGCAGTGCTAGAGATACGGCTACCCTCCACTTT.

This chain links TRBV15 with TRBJ2-5; 7 bases match TRBD2. Trimming at V came to 0 bases and at J to 2 bases, leaving 3 bases not matched to a gene. The germline V gene encodes CDR1 LNHNV and CDR2 YYDKDF (reference sequence). The CDR3 is 15 residues long. CDR3 DNA: TGTGCCACCAGCAGAGAGGCTAGCGGACAAGAGACCCAGTACTTC. Translated: CATSREASGQETQYF.

This chain uses TRBV19 with TRBJ1-2; TRBD1 aligns across 7 bases. The CDR3 contains 13 residues. Germline V lookup: CDR1 LNHDA, CDR2 SQIVND (reference sequence). The trim removed 4 bases at V and 8 bases at J, leaving 7 bases unmatched. The CDR3 sequence: CASSKRQGLGYTF. The CDR3 DNA follows: TGTGCCAGTAGTAAGAGACAGGGCCTGGGCTACACCTTC.

The chain joins TRBV7-3 to TRBJ1-6, with D uncertain. The V gene lost 1 base and the J gene lost 7 bases, with 11 bases spanning the gap. Per the germline V gene, CDR1 is SGHTA and CDR2 is FQGTGA. The CDR3 runs to 15 residues. DNA of the CDR3: TGTGCCAGCAGCTTAAATGCAACTCCAAATTCACCCCTCCACTTT. The encoded protein is CASSLNATPNSPLHF.

The chain employs TRBV5-1 and TRBJ2-6; D not certain. V gave up 2 bases and J gave up 2 bases, with 5 bases separating them. Germline V CDR1 and CDR2: SGHRS, YFSETQ. This CDR3 is built from 14 residues. CDR3 nucleotide sequence: TGCGCCAGCAGCTTAATCCCTGGGGCCAACGTCCTGACTTTC. This codes for CASSLIPGANVLTF.

The chain couples TRBV7-6 to TRBJ2-5; D possibly corresponds to TRBD2 (5 bases). V gave up 0 bases and J gave up 4 bases, with 12 bases separating them. Germline lookup yields CDR1 SGHVS and CDR2 FNYEAQ. CDR3 size: 15 residues. Here the CDR3 reads CASSLARSAGETQYF. In DNA form, the CDR3 reads TGTGCCAGCAGCTTAGCGCGTTCGGCGGGAGAGACCCAGTACTTC.

The CDR3 spells CASSEDGGGRIGYEQYF. CDR3 coding DNA: TGTGCCAGCAGTGAAGATGGAGGGGGGCGTATTGGATACGAGCAGTACTTC. The chain links TRBV6-1 to TRBJ2-7; the D gene could be TRBD1 or TRBD2 (6 bases each). V lost 1 base, J lost 4 bases, and 20 bases lay in between. This CDR3 spans 17 amino acids. The germline V gene encodes CDR1 MNHNS and CDR2 SASEGT.

V and J are TRBV5-1 and TRBJ1-4; 7 nucleotides align to TRBD1. The V and J ends lost 0 bases and 2 bases, in that order; junction bases with no gene match: 4. Looked up from germline, CDR1 is SGHRS and CDR2 is YFSETQ. The CDR3 covers 16 residues. The CDR3 spells CASSLAGQATNEKLFF. The DNA of the CDR3 is TGCGCCAGCAGCTTGGCAGGACAGGCGACTAATGAAAAACTGTTTTTT.

This chain uses TRBV2 with TRBJ2-1; 8 bases line up with TRBD2. The V gene end was trimmed by 10 bases and the J gene end by 8 bases; junction bases not matched to a gene: 16. The CDR3 has 15 amino acids. Per germline, CDR1 SNHLY and CDR2 FYNNEI. Here the CDR3 reads CATAPTSGRTDEQFF. DNA for the CDR3: TGTGCCACCGCGCCAACTAGCGGCAGGACCGATGAGCAGTTCTTC.

This rearrangement joins TRBV24-1 to TRBJ2-2; D gene ambiguous. Germline V gives CDR1 KGHDR, CDR2 SFDVKD. This CDR3 region has 12 residues. Trimming left V 0 bases short and J 8 bases short, with 3 bases between. The CDR3 spells CATSDLFGELFF. The CDR3 nucleotides are TGTGCCACCAGTGATTTGTTTGGGGAGCTGTTTTTT.

The gene calls are TRBV7-9 and TRBJ1-2; TRBD1 is a possible D gene (5 bases). This CDR3 comprises 16 residues. V lost 2 bases, J lost 6 bases, and 19 bases lay in between. CDR1 SEHNR and CDR2 FQNEAQ come from the germline V gene (reference sequence). The CDR3 DNA is TGTGCCAGCAGCTTACTAGCCGAGACAGTTTTCCATGGCTACACCTTC. This gives the protein CASSLLAETVFHGYTF. The variable domain in full, completed from reference TRBV7-9 and TRBJ1-2, reads DTGVSQNPRHKITKRGQNVTFRCDPISEHNRLYWYRQTLGQGPEFLTYFQNEAQLEKSRLLSDRFSAERPKGSFSTLEIQRTEQGDSAMYLCASSLLAETVFHGYTFGSGTRLTVV.

This rearrangement joins TRBV27 to TRBJ1-1; D is unclear. The V end lost 4 bases, the J end lost 0 bases, and 9 bases lay between the germline ends. This CDR3 contains 14 residues. In germline, CDR1 is MNHEY, CDR2 SMNVEV (reference sequence). The CDR3, as DNA: TGTGCCAGCAGTTCCCCTGGGGTGAACACTGAAGCTTTCTTT. Protein: CASSSPGVNTEAFF.

The chain is built from TRBV12-3 or TRBV12-4 and TRBJ2-1, with D unresolved. Deletions cut 7 bases from V and 8 bases from J, with 12 bases between. The CDR3 is 12 amino acids. This CDR3 is CASTLSFDEQFF. The CDR3 nucleotides are TGTGCCAGCACCCTTAGTTTCGATGAGCAGTTCTTC.

This rearrangement joins TRBV28 to TRBJ2-5; the D gene is possibly TRBD2 (6 bases). The germline V gene has CDR1 MDHEN and CDR2 SYDVKM. The CDR3 runs to 17 residues. V was clipped by 4 bases and J by 3 bases, with 21 bases between them. Written as DNA, the CDR3 is TGTGCCAGCAGTTACCCATTTTACAGTGGCGGGGAAGAGACCCAGTACTTC. It yields the protein CASSYPFYSGGEETQYF. The variable domain in full, with the rest retrieved from reference TRBV28 and TRBJ2-5, is DVKVTQSSRYLVKRTGEKVFLECVQDMDHENMFWYRQDPGLGLRLIYFSYDVKMKEKGDIPEGYSVSREKKERFSLILESASTNQTSMYLCASSYPFYSGGEETQYFGPGTRLLVL.

V gene TRBV25-1 combines with J gene TRBJ2-2; D perhaps matches TRBD2 (5 bases). Trimming cost V 6 bases and J 8 bases, with 10 bases left between them. The CDR3 totals 12 residues. Germline V gene data show CDR1 as MGHDK and CDR2 as SYGVNS. DNA of the CDR3: TGTGCCAGCAGACTAGGAACGGGGGAGCTGTTTTTT. It codes for CASRLGTGELFF.

This rearrangement joins TRBV6-4 to TRBJ2-7, with TRBD2 matching over 8 bases. This CDR3 region has 16 residues. Per germline, CDR1 MRHNA and CDR2 SNTAGT. With 6 bases clipped from V and 2 bases from J, the junction kept 12 bases outside the gene matches. The chain's CDR3 is CASSPFAGGTPYEQYF. The CDR3 DNA reads TGTGCCAGCAGCCCCTTTGCGGGAGGAACGCCCTACGAGCAGTACTTC.

This chain links TRBV15 with TRBJ1-4; D gene uncertain. CDR3 length: 14 amino acids. The V end lost 1 base, the J end lost 8 bases, and 11 bases lay between the germline ends. Germline CDR1 and CDR2: LNHNV and YYDKDF (reference sequence). DNA for the CDR3: TGTGCCACCAGCAGAGTTCGGATCGGAGAAAAACTGTTTTTT. This gives the protein CATSRVRIGEKLFF.

The CDR3 DNA sequence: TGTGCCAGCAGTTTTCAGTCCTACGAGCAGTACTTC. Translating gives CASSFQSYEQYF. The gene calls are TRBV12-3 or TRBV12-4 and TRBJ2-7; D unresolved. Trimming stripped 3 bases from V and 1 base from J, with 4 bases between. CDR3 length: 12 amino acids.

The V and J genes are TRBV6-5 and TRBJ2-1, with unresolved D. V was pared by 8 bases and J by 10 bases, with 21 bases between. The germline V gene has CDR1 MNHEY and CDR2 SVGAGI. The CDR3 contains 14 residues. CDR3 amino acids: CASVPGPRLGEQFF. CDR3 sequence (DNA): TGTGCCAGCGTCCCGGGTCCCCGATTAGGCGAGCAGTTCTTC.

This rearrangement joins TRBV4-1 to TRBJ2-1, with TRBD2 identical over 8 bases. In germline, CDR1 is MGHRA, CDR2 YSYEKL. Trimming at V came to 0 bases and at J to 0 bases, leaving 13 bases not matched to a gene. The CDR3 loop spans 20 amino acids. The CDR3: CASSQDNRAGDRSSYNEQFF. DNA of the CDR3: TGCGCCAGCAGCCAAGATAATCGAGCGGGAGATCGGAGCTCCTACAATGAGCAGTTCTTC.

The CDR3 loop is CASSHRTGRWGADTQYF. CDR3 sequence (DNA): TGTGCCAGCAGCCATCGAACAGGGAGATGGGGAGCAGATACGCAGTATTTT. This sequence joins TRBV14 and TRBJ2-3; tentatively, D is TRBD1 (6 bases). The CDR3 covers 17 residues. V lost 3 bases and J 4 bases, leaving 20 bases between the germline ends. Germline V gene sequence: CDR1 SGHDN, CDR2 FVKESK.

A single count supports this clone. The chain combines TRBV7-9 with TRBJ2-1; TRBD2 matches 8 bases. CDR3 length: 17 residues. Germline trimming cut 5 bases from V and 2 bases from J; bases unmatched to any gene: 11. Germline lookup yields CDR1 SEHNR and CDR2 FQNEAQ (reference sequence). Here the CDR3 DNA reads TGTGCCAGCAGCCCCGACGTCGGGAGGGCCGCCTACAATGAGCAGTTCTTC. Amino acids: CASSPDVGRAAYNEQFF.